The next 22 T cell receptor beta chains were all read from a single sample in a study of tissue T cells after allogeneic stem cell transplantation. Time point denoted: mouse harvest day 14 after allogeneic transplant. Mouse grafts combined 10^7 T-cell-depleted bone marrow cells with 10^6 splenic CD5+ T cells. The repertoire was sequenced with immunoSEQ multiplex PCR; TCRdb's copy has only in-frame clones and lacks some. Among under 5,500 clones, approximately 45% were seen once, and the ten largest hold roughly 15%. The sequencing input was lymph node tissue. The source of these receptors is a female BALB/c mouse given C57BL/6 T cells with graft-versus-host disease after an allogeneic hematopoietic cell transplant.

As to this clone: Each gene name is a mouse one. Coverage ceases 1 residue before the CDR3 finishes, and the germline J gene fills in the end. V is TRBV12-2 and J is TRBJ2-7, with TRBD2 matching over 9 bases. The CDR3 is 15 amino acids. Trimming took 0 bases from V and 2 from J; bases not matched to a gene: 4. Germline CDR1 reads SGHLS; CDR2 reads HYDKME. The part of the CDR3 DNA that was read is TGTGCCAGCTCTCTCGAAGACTGGGGGCCCTATGAACAGTAC. Amino acids: CASSLEDWGPYEQY. From start to end, the CDR3 is CASSLEDWGPYEQYF.

As concerns this clone: Genes and germline are mouse. From the germline J gene comes the end of the CDR3, since the read stops 1 residue before it. The chain recombines TRBV13-3 with TRBJ2-1, with 10 bases lining up with TRBD2. V was pared by 1 base and J by 6 bases, with 1 base of the junction left unmatched. The length of the CDR3 is 14 residues. Germline CDR1 reads NNHDY; CDR2 reads SYVADS. Partial CDR3 DNA: TGTGCCAGCAGTGATCTGGGGGGGCGTGCTGAGCAGTTC. Protein product: CASSDLGGRAEQF. The entire CDR3 sequence reads CASSDLGGRAEQFF.

On this clone: Germline and genes here are mouse. The CDR3 end falls 1 residue outside the read, so it is completed with the germline J gene. The J gene is TRBJ2-7, the V gene TRBV20; 10 bases fit TRBD2. V trimming: 1 base; J trimming: 0 bases; junction bases outside the gene matches: 6. CDR1 and CDR2 from the germline V gene are GFQATS and STVNSAI. The CDR3 runs 16 residues. This CDR3 reads CGARGTGGRSSYEQYF. Incomplete CDR3 DNA: TGTGGTGCTAGGGGGACTGGGGGTAGGAGCTCCTATGAACAGTAC.

By share of the sample, this clone is medium-sized. The genes are named according to mouse. The read finishes 1 residue shy of the CDR3 end, and the germline J gene is used to complete it. The chain recombines TRBV3 with TRBJ2-7; D may correspond to TRBD1 or TRBD2 (5 bases each). The germline gives CDR1 SNHLY, CDR2 FYNGKV (reference sequence). V lost 5 bases, J lost 3 bases, and 8 bases lay in between. The CDR3 totals 12 residues. The DNA read from the CDR3 is TGTGCCAGCAGCCCCGGGGGCTATGAACAGTAC. The encoded protein is CASSPGGYEQY. The whole CDR3 reads CASSPGGYEQYF.

Turning to this clone: Genes and germline come from the mouse. The read gets to within 1 residue of the CDR3 end, and the germline J gene fills in the rest. The rearrangement joins TRBV26 to TRBJ1-1; 9 bases agree with TRBD1. The germline gives CDR1 KGHPV, CDR2 FQNQEV (reference sequence). The CDR3 has 15 residues. Losses at the gene ends were 6 bases for V and 4 bases for J; bases not matched to a gene: 9. The part of the CDR3 DNA that was read is TGTGCCAGCAGCCCTTTCACAGGGGGCGGCACAGAAGTCTTC. Its protein product is CASSPFTGGGTEVF. Given in full, the CDR3 is CASSPFTGGGTEVFF.

This clone occurred a few times. Mouse gene names and germline throughout. The observed sequence ends 1 residue before the CDR3 terminus, with the missing tail filled in from the germline J gene. The chain employs TRBV26 and TRBJ2-1; 10 bases are shared with TRBD1. The CDR3 is 13 amino acids. With V trimmed by 5 bases and J by 5 bases, 0 bases remained unmatched. CDR1 is KGHPV and CDR2 is FQNQEV in the germline V gene (reference sequence). The CDR3 DNA, read in part, is TGTGCCAGCAGTGGGACAGGGGATGCTGAGCAGTTC. It specifies CASSGTGDAEQF. The whole CDR3 sequence reads CASSGTGDAEQFF.

Worth noting for this clone: Mouse germline and gene names are used. The read falls 1 residue short of the CDR3 end, and the missing part is taken from the germline J gene. V gene TRBV24 combines with J gene TRBJ2-3, with 8 bases fitting TRBD1. Germline-derived CDR1 and CDR2 are KGHTA and FRNEEI. Germline trimming cut 3 bases from V and 2 bases from J; bases unmatched to any gene: 4. The CDR3 is made up of 15 amino acids. The CDR3 sequence is CASSLRQGNAETLYF. The CDR3 bases that were read are TGTGCCAGCAGTCTAAGACAGGGGAATGCAGAAACGCTGTAT.

This clone has only a few counts. Gene and germline names: mouse. Sequencing ends 1 residue short of the CDR3 end; the germline J gene provides the rest. The V and J genes are TRBV16 and TRBJ1-3; D might be TRBD1 (5 bases). There are 14 residues in the CDR3. V lost 3 bases to trimming and J lost 3 bases, with 9 bases between them. The germline V gene encodes CDR1 SGHSA and CDR2 FRNQAP. The sequenced CDR3 bases are TGTGCAAGCAGCTTCCAGGGAGGTGGAAATACGCTCTAT. This gives the protein CASSFQGGGNTLY. The full CDR3 is CASSFQGGGNTLYF.

This clone turned up a few times. Gene names are the mouse ones. The CDR3 sequence is CASSHDISGNTLYF. The sequenced CDR3 bases are TGTGCCAGCAGTCACGACATTTCTGGAAATACGCTCTAT. J is TRBJ1-3 and V is TRBV26; D not resolved. The CDR3 goes on 1 residue after the read ends, and that part is filled in from the germline J gene. CDR3 size: 14 residues. CDR1 and CDR2 from the germline V gene are KGHPV and FQNQEV (reference sequence). Deletions cut 4 bases from V and 0 bases from J, with 7 bases between.

Turning to this clone: Gene labels here are mouse ones. The sequence runs out 1 residue before the end of the CDR3; the remainder is reconstructed from the germline J gene. This chain uses TRBV29 with TRBJ1-6, with 7 bases identical to TRBD1. TRBJ1-6 is assigned to the ORF class and has an uncertain function. Germline CDR1 MSHET, CDR2 SYDVDS. Trimming took 6 bases from V and 6 from J; bases not matched to a gene: 5. This CDR3 is 14 amino acids long. Partial CDR3 DNA: TGTGCTAGCAGCCCCGACAGGGCTAATTCGCCCCTCTAC. The encoded protein is CASSPDRANSPLY. The full-length CDR3 reads as CASSPDRANSPLYF.

In this sample, this clone turned up a few times. One base away lies a much larger clone, so this may be a sequencing read error. Gene names and germline match the mouse. The CDR3 region is CASSPDRYEQYF. CDR3 DNA, as far as it was read: TGTGCCAGCAGTCCCGACAGATATGAACAGTAC. The chain recombines TRBV26 with TRBJ2-7, with TRBD1 as a possible D gene (5 bases). The read halts 1 residue ahead of the CDR3 end, with the missing end drawn from the germline J gene. This CDR3 region has 12 residues. The V gene's germline CDR1 is KGHPV and CDR2 FQNQEV (reference sequence). Trimming removed 4 bases at V and 4 bases at J, with 8 bases between.

This clone was picked up a small number of times. Germline and genes: mouse. From the germline J gene comes the end of the CDR3, since the read stops 1 residue before it. This chain connects TRBV17 to TRBJ1-4; tentatively, D is TRBD1 (6 bases). The CDR3 has 15 residues. Trimming removed 3 bases at V and 1 base at J, with 9 bases between. Germline CDR1 and CDR2: MNHDT and YYDKIL. The part of the CDR3 DNA that was read is TGTGCTAGCAGTAGTGGGACACCTTCCAACGAAAGATTATTT. Protein product: CASSSGTPSNERLF. The complete CDR3 reads CASSSGTPSNERLFF. Variable domain in full (rest from reference TRBV17 and TRBJ1-4): DTTVKQNPRYKLARVGKPVNLICSQTMNHDTMYWYQKKPNQAPKLLLFYYDKILNREADTFEKFQSSRPNNSFCSLYIGSAGLEYSAMYLCASSSGTPSNERLFFGHGTKLSVL.

About this clone itself: The gene names here belong to mouse. The read halts 1 residue ahead of the CDR3 end, with the missing end drawn from the germline J gene. This rearrangement joins TRBV19 to TRBJ2-5; 12 positions agree with TRBD2. The CDR3 has 14 residues. Per germline, CDR1 FNHDT and CDR2 SITEND (reference sequence). After removal of 5 bases from V and 5 bases from J, the junction contained 3 bases not matched to a gene. This CDR3 is CASSSGLGGDTQYF. Partial CDR3 DNA: TGTGCCAGCAGCTCGGGACTGGGGGGAGACACCCAGTAC.

This clone ranks as large. Germline and genes: mouse. Coverage ceases 1 residue before the CDR3 finishes, and the germline J gene fills in the end. V is TRBV26 and J is TRBJ2-4, with TRBD2 matching 11 bases. The CDR3 is made up of 16 amino acids. Germline-derived CDR1 and CDR2 are KGHPV and FQNQEV (reference sequence). Trimming removed 4 bases from V and 1 base from J; junction bases left unmatched: 4. The CDR3 bases that were read are TGTGCCAGCAGTCCGGGACTGGGGGAACGTCAAAACACCTTGTAC. It specifies CASSPGLGERQNTLY. The whole CDR3 is CASSPGLGERQNTLYF.

The sample holds a few counts of this clone. Gene labels here are mouse ones. Read sequence stops 1 residue before the CDR3 end, and the germline J gene provides the missing end. This chain connects TRBV14 to TRBJ1-3; TRBD1 agrees at 7 bases. J lost 0 bases, V lost 5 bases, and 2 bases had no gene match. Per germline, CDR1 SGHDT and CDR2 FRDEAV. This CDR3 is built from 14 residues. The sequenced CDR3 bases are TGTGCCAGCAGGTGGACAGGTTCTGGAAATACGCTCTAT. This gives the protein CASRWTGSGNTLY. The full-length CDR3 reads as CASRWTGSGNTLYF.

Turning to this clone: Gene names are the mouse ones. Read data end 1 residue before the CDR3 end; the end is taken from the germline J gene. V and J are TRBV26 and TRBJ2-5; TRBD2 matches at 11 bases. V trimming: 4 bases; J trimming: 3 bases; junction bases outside the gene matches: 3. Germline V CDR1 and CDR2: KGHPV, FQNQEV (reference sequence). The CDR3 loop spans 15 amino acids. CDR3 amino acids: CASSHDWGGQDTQYF. CDR3 DNA (partial): TGTGCCAGCAGTCACGACTGGGGGGGACAAGACACCCAGTAC.

On this clone itself: Genes here carry mouse names. The sequence runs out 1 residue before the end of the CDR3; the remainder is reconstructed from the germline J gene. The V gene is TRBV26, the J gene TRBJ1-6; 8 bases line up with TRBD1. TRBJ1-6 is identified as an open reading frame with a role that is uncertain. The CDR3 is 13 residues long. Per germline, CDR1 KGHPV and CDR2 FQNQEV (reference sequence). The V segment lost 7 bases and the J segment 7 bases; nucleotides outside the gene matches: 3. CDR3: CASTQGANSPLYF. The sequenced CDR3 bases are TGTGCCAGCACGCAGGGGGCGAATTCGCCCCTCTAC.

Regarding this clone: Genes and germline come from the mouse. The read ends 1 residue early relative to the CDR3; the germline J gene fills the gap. J is TRBJ2-1 and V is TRBV26, with 9 bases identical to TRBD1. V shed 6 bases, J shed 7 bases, and the junction held 4 bases outside the gene matches. Per the germline V gene, CDR1 is KGHPV and CDR2 is FQNQEV (reference sequence). The CDR3 loop spans 13 amino acids. The covered CDR3 bases are TGTGCCAGCAGCTCGACAGGGGGGGCTGAGCAGTTC. Its translation is CASSSTGGAEQF. The full CDR3 is CASSSTGGAEQFF.

As concerns this clone: Mouse gene names and germline throughout. Read data end 1 residue before the CDR3 end; the end is taken from the germline J gene. The genes are TRBV31 and TRBJ1-5, with a tentative D call TRBD1 (6 bases). The CDR3 loop spans 14 amino acids. V was pared by 1 base and J by 0 bases, with 7 bases between. Germline lookup yields CDR1 GKSSPN and CDR2 SITVG. The DNA read from the CDR3 is TGTGCCTGGAGTCGGGACAATAACAACCAGGCTCCGCTT. Residues: CAWSRDNNNQAPL. The whole CDR3 reads CAWSRDNNNQAPLF.

This clone has just a few counts. The gene names here belong to mouse. The sequenced part of the CDR3 DNA is TGTGCCAGCAGTCTAAGCAACGAAAGATTATTT. It yields the protein CASSLSNERLF. The entire CDR3 sequence reads CASSLSNERLFF. The rearrangement uses TRBV26 and TRBJ1-4; D not certain. With the read ending 1 residue before the CDR3 end, the germline J gene is used to fill in that end. Germline CDR1 KGHPV, CDR2 FQNQEV (reference sequence). CDR3 length equals 12 residues. V lost 3 bases, J lost 4 bases, and 3 bases lay in between.

This clone is classed as large. Each gene name is a mouse one. CDR3 bases read: TGTGCCAGCGGTGATGCCGGGACTGGGGGTTATGCTGAGCAGTTC. Its translation: CASGDAGTGGYAEQF. The complete CDR3 reads CASGDAGTGGYAEQFF. The genes are TRBV13-2 and TRBJ2-1, with TRBD2 identical over 11 bases. The CDR3 goes on 1 residue after the read ends, and that part is filled in from the germline J gene. Germline CDR1 is NNHNN and CDR2 is SYGAGS (reference sequence). The V and J ends lost 0 bases and 4 bases, in that order; junction bases with no gene match: 3. The CDR3 loop spans 16 amino acids.

Points on this clone: The germline and genes are mouse ones. The CDR3 is cut off 1 residue early in the read; its end comes from the germline J gene. The rearrangement links TRBV26 to TRBJ1-4; D possibly corresponds to TRBD1 (5 bases). The CDR3 covers 15 residues. The germline V gene has CDR1 KGHPV and CDR2 FQNQEV (reference sequence). Trimming pared 2 bases from V and 0 bases from J, leaving 7 bases between. This chain's CDR3 is CASSLRGISNERLFF. The CDR3 DNA, read in part, is TGTGCCAGCAGTCTGAGGGGTATTTCCAACGAAAGATTATTT.